This T cell receptor (beta chain) was sequenced in a study of shared clonotypes between healthy human individuals. Study findings and constraints: A generally larger estimated richness was seen in naive subsets than in memory subsets.

Sorted-subset replicate PCR reactions contained 150 to 200 ng DNA, corresponding to around 30,000 T cell genomes. Produced via immunoSEQ multiplex PCR; TCRdb's table is partial and in-frame only. The sample carries roughly 1.5 million clones, 95% to 99% recorded once. The CDR3 has 16 residues. Germline V gene lookup returns CDR1 SGHTS and CDR2 YDEGEE. V was shortened by 4 bases and J by 7 bases, with 23 bases between the two germline ends. Points on this clone: What it binds is not known.

The chain has TRBV5-8 and TRBJ2-5, with D perhaps TRBD2 (5 bases). The sample was naive CD4+ T cells sorted from blood. Specified subset: CD45RA+ positively selected. This clonotype was sampled from a man aged 25-40 years in good health. For the CDR3, the DNA is TGTGCCAGCAGCGCATCGACTGCGATGGGGAGTGGGACCCAGTACTTC. Translated, it gives CASSASTAMGSGTQYF.